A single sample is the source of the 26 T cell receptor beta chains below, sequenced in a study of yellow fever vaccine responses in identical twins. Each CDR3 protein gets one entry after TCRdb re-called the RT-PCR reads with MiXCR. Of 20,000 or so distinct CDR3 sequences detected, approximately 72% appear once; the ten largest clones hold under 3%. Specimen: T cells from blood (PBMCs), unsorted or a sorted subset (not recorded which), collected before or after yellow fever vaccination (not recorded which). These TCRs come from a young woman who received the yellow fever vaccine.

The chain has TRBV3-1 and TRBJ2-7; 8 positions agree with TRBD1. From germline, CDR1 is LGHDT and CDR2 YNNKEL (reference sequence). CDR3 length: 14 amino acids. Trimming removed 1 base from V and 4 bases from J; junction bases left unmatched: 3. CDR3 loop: CASSQVGTGYEQYF. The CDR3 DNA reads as TGTGCCAGCAGCCAAGTTGGGACAGGATACGAGCAGTACTTC.

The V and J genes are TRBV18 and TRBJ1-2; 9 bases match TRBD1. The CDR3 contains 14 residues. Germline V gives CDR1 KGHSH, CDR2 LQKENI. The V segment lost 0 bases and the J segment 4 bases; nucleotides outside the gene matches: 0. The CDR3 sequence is CASSPPDRGYGYTF. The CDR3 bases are TGTGCCAGCTCACCACCGGACAGGGGCTATGGCTACACCTTC.

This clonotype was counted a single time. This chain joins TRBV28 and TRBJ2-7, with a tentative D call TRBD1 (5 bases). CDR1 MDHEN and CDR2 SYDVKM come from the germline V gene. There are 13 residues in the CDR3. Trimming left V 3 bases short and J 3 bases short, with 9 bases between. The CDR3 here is CASSFVDSYEQYF. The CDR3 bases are TGTGCCAGCAGTTTCGTCGACAGCTACGAGCAGTACTTC.

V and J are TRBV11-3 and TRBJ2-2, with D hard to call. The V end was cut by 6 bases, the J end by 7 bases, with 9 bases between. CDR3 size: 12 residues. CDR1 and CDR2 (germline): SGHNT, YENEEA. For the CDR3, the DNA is TGTGCCAGCAGTCCCCCTCGCGGGGAGCTGTTTTTT. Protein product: CASSPPRGELFF. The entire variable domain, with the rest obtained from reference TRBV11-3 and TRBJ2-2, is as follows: EAGVVQSPRYKIIEKKQPVAFWCNPISGHNTLYWYLQNLGQGPELLIRYENEEAVDDSQLPKDRFSAERLKGVDSTLKIQPAELGDSAVYLCASSPPRGELFFGEGSRLTVL.

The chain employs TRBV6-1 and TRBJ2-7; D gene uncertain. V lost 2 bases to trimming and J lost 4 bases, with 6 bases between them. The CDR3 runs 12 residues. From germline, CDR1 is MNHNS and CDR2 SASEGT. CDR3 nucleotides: TGTGCCAGCAGTGAAACGTCTTACGAGCAGTACGTC. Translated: CASSETSYEQYV.

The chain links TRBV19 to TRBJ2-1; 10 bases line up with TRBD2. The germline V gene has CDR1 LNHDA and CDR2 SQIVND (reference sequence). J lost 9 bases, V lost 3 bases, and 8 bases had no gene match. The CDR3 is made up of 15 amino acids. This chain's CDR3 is CASSIVTSGIGEQFF. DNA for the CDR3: TGTGCCAGTAGTATCGTTACTAGCGGGATCGGTGAGCAGTTCTTC.

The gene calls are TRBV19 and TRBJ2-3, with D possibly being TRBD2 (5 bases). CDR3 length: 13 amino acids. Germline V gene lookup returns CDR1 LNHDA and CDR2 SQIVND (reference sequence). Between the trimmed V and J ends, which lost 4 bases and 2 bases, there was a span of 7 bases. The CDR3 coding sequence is TGTGCCAGTAGTAAAGGACTCACAGATACGCAGTATTTT. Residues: CASSKGLTDTQYF.

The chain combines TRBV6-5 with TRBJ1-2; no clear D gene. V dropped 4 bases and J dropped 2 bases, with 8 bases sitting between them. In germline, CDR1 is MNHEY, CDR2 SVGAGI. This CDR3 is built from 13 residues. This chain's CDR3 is CASSLADNYGYTF. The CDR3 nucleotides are TGTGCCAGCAGTTTAGCGGACAACTATGGCTACACCTTC.

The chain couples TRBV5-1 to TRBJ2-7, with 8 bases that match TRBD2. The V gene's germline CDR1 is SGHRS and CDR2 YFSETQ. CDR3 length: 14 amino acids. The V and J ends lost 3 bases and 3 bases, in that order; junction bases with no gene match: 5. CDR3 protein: CASSWGLDVYEQYF. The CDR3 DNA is TGCGCCAGCAGCTGGGGACTAGATGTCTACGAGCAGTACTTC.

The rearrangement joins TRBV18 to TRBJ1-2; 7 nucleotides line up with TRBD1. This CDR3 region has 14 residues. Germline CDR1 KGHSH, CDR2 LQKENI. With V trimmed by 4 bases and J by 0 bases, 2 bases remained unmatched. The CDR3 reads CASSRQGSNYGYTF. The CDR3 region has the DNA TGTGCCAGCTCACGACAGGGCTCTAACTATGGCTACACCTTC.

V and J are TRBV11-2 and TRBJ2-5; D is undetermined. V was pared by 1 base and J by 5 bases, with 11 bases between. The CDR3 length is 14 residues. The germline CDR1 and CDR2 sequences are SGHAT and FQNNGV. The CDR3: CASSLAASRETQYF. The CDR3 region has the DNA TGTGCCAGCAGCTTAGCAGCGTCAAGGGAGACCCAGTACTTC.

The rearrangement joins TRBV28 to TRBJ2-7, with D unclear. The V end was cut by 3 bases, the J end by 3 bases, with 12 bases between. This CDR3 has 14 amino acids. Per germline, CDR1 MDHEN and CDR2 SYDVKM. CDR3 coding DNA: TGTGCCAGCAGTTTCTCACCCGTTCACTACGAGCAGTACTTC. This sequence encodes CASSFSPVHYEQYF.

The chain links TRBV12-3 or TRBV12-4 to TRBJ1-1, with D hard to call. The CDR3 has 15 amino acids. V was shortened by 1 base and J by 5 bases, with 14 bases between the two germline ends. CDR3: CASSLGGGLSTEAFF. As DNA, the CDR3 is TGTGCCAGCAGTTTAGGCGGTGGTTTGAGTACTGAAGCTTTCTTT.

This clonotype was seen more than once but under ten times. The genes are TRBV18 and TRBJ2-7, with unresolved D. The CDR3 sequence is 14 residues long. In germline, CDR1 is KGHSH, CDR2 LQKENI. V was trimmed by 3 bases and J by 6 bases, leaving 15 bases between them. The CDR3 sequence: CASSPYIMESEQYF. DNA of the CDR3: TGTGCCAGCTCACCTTATATAATGGAGAGCGAGCAGTACTTC.

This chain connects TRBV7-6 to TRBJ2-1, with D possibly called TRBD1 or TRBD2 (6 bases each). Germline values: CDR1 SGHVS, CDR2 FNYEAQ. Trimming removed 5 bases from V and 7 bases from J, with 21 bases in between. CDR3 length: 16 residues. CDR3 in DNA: TGTGCCAGCAGCAAAGGGGGTGGCGGGATAAGGAATGAGCAGTTCTTC. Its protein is CASSKGGGGIRNEQFF.

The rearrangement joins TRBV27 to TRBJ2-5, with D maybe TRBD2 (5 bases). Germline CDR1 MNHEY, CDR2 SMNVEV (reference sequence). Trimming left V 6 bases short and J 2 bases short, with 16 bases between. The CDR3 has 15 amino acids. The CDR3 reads CASRTGLAVQETQYF. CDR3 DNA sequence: TGTGCCAGCAGGACTGGTCTAGCAGTTCAAGAGACCCAGTACTTC.

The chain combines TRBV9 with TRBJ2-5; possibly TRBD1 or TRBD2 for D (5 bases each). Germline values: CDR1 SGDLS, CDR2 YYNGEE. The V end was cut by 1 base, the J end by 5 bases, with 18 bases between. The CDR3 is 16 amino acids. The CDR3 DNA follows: TGTGCCAGCAGCGTACTCGGGTGGGACCCCCGGGAGACCCAGTACTTC. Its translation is CASSVLGWDPRETQYF.

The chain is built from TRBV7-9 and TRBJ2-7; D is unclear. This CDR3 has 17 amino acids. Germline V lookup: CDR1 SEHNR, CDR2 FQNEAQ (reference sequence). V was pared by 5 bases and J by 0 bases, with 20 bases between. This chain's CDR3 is CASSPQPAGPVSYEQYF. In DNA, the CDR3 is TGTGCCAGCAGCCCCCAACCCGCAGGCCCGGTCTCCTACGAGCAGTACTTC.

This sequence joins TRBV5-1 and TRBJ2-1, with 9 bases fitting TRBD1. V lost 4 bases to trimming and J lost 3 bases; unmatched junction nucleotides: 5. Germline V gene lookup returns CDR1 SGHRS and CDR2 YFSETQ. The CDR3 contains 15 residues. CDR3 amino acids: CASSLTGGIYNEQFF. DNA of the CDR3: TGCGCCAGCAGCCTAACAGGGGGCATCTACAATGAGCAGTTCTTC. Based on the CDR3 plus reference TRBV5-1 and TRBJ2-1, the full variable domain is KAGVTQTPRYLIKTRGQQVTLSCSPISGHRSVSWYQQTPGQGLQFLFEYFSETQRNKGNFPGRFSGRQFSNSRSEMNVSTLELGDSALYLCASSLTGGIYNEQFFGPGTRLTVL.

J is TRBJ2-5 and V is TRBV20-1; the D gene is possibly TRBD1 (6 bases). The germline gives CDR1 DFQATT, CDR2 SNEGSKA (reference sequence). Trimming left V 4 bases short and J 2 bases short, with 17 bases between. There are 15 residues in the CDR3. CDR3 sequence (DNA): TGCAGTGCTACGCCCCGAGAGGGGACACAAGAGACCCAGTACTTC. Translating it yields CSATPREGTQETQYF.

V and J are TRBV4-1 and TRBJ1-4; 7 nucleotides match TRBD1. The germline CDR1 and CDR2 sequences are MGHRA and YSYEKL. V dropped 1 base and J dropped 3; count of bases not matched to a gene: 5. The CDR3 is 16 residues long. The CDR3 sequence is CASSQGGGTANEKLFF. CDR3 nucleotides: TGCGCCAGCAGCCAAGGTGGCGGGACAGCTAATGAAAAACTGTTTTTT.

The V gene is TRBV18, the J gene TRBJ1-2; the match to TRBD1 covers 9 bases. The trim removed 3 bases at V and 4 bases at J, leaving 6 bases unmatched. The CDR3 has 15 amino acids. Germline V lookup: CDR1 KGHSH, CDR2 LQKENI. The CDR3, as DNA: TGTGCCAGCTCACCGGAAGGACAGGGGATCTATGGCTACACCTTC. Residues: CASSPEGQGIYGYTF.

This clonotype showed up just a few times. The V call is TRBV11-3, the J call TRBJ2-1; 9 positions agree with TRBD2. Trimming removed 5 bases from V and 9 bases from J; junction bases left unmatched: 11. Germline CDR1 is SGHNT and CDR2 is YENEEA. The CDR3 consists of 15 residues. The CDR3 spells CASSPLAGGFGEQFF. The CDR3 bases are TGTGCCAGCAGCCCCTTGGCGGGAGGGTTTGGTGAGCAGTTCTTC. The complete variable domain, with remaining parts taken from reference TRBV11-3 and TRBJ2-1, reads EAGVVQSPRYKIIEKKQPVAFWCNPISGHNTLYWYLQNLGQGPELLIRYENEEAVDDSQLPKDRFSAERLKGVDSTLKIQPAELGDSAVYLCASSPLAGGFGEQFFGPGTRLTVL.

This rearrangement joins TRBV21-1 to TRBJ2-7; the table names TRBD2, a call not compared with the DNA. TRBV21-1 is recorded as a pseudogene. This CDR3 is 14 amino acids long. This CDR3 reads CASSSRTYSYEQYF. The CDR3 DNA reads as TGTGCCAGCAGCTCCCGGACTTACTCCTACGAGCAGTACTTC.

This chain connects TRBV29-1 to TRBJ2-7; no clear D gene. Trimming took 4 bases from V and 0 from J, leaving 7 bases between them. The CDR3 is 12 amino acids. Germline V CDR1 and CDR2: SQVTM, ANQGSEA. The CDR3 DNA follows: TGCAGCGTTGGCAGTGACTCCTACGAGCAGTACTTC. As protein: CSVGSDSYEQYF.

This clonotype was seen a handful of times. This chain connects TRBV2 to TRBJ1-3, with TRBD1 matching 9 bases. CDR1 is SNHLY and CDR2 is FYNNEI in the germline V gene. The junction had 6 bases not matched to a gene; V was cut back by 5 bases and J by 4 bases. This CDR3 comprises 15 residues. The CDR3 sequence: CASSPGQGLGNTIYF. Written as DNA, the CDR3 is TGTGCCAGCAGTCCGGGACAGGGTCTAGGAAACACCATATATTTT.